This TCR beta chain is drawn from a study of CD8+CD57+ T cells in acquired aplastic anemia. Whole-study results and caveats: Patients were compared with controls for CD8+ Simpson's diversity, and no significant difference emerged.

The CDR3 is made up of 15 amino acids. Germline V gene data show CDR1 as SGHNT and CDR2 as YYREEE (reference sequence). V was clipped by 4 bases and J by 5 bases, with 15 bases between them. This clonotype has a count of ten or more. Its antigen is unidentified. Flow cytometry had shown expanded CD8+CD57+ cells in the patients chosen for sequencing. For CDR3 and TCR beta VDJ profiling, genomic DNA was the template used. TCRdb re-called the reads with MiXCR, one entry per CDR3 protein. The sample contains 250,000 to 300,000 distinct CDR3 sequences, under 60% of which appear only once. Sequenced input: sorted CD4+, CD8+, or CD8+CD57+ T cells (not recorded which) from PBMCs. The chain is built from TRBV5-4 and TRBJ2-2; D unclear. This receptor was obtained from a human donor with aplastic anemia. CDR3 DNA sequence: TGTGCCAGCAGCCGCTCCGCAGGTCAGACCGGGGAGCTGTTTTTT. As protein: CASSRSAGQTGELFF.